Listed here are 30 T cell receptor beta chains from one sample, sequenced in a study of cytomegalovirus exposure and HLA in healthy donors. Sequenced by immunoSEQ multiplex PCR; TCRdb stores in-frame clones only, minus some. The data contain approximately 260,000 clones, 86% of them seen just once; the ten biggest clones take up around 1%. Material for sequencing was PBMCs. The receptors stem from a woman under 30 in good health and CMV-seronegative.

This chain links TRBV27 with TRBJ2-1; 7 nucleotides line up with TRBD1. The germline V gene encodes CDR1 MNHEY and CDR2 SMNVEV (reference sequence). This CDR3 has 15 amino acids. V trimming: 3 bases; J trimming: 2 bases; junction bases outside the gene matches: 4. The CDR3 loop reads CASSFRQGAYNEQFF. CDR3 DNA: TGTGCCAGCAGTTTTAGACAGGGAGCCTACAATGAGCAGTTCTTC.

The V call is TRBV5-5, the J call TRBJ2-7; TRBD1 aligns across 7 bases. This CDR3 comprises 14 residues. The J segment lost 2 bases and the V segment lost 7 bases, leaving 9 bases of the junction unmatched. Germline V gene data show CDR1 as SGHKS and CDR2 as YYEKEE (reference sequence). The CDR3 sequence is CASLLRTGPYEQYF. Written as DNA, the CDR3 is TGTGCCAGCCTACTCAGGACAGGCCCCTACGAGCAGTACTTC.

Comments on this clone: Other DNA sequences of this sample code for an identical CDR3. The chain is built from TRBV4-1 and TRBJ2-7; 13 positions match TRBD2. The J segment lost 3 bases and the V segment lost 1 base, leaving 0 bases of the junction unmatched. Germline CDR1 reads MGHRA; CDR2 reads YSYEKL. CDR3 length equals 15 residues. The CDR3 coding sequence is TGCGCCAGCAGCCAAGGACTAGCGGGGGGCTACGAGCAGTACTTC. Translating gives CASSQGLAGGYEQYF.

CDR3 region: CASSFTGGFGNTIYF. CDR3 coding DNA: TGTGCCAGCAGCTTTACAGGGGGCTTTGGAAACACCATATATTTT. This sequence joins TRBV11-3 and TRBJ1-3; 9 bases agree with TRBD1. The CDR3 sequence is 15 residues long. CDR1 SGHNT and CDR2 YENEEA come from the germline V gene. Trimming took 3 bases from V and 3 from J; bases not matched to a gene: 3.

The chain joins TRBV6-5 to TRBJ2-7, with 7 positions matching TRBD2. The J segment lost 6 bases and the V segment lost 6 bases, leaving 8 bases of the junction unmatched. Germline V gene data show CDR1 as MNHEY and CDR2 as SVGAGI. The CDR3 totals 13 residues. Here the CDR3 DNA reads TGTGCCAGCAGGAGCAGCGGGGAGGCCGAGCAGTACTTC. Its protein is CASRSSGEAEQYF.

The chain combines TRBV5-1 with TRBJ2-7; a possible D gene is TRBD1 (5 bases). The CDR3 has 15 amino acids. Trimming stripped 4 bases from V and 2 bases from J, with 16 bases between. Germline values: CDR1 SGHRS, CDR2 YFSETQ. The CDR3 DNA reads TGCGCCAGCAGCCCCCCGCAGGGAACTACCTACGAGCAGTACTTC. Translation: CASSPPQGTTYEQYF.

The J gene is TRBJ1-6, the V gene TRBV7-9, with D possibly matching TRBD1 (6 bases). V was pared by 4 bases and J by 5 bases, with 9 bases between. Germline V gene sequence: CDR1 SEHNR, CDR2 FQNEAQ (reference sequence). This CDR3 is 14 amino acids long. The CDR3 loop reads CASSWTVNNSPLHF. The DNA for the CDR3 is TGTGCCAGCAGCTGGACAGTAAATAATTCACCCCTCCACTTT.

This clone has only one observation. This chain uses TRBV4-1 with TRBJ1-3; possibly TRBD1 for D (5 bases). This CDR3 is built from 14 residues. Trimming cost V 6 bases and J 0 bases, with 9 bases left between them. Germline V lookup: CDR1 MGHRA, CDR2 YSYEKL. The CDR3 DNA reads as TGCGCCAGCAGTCATGACAGCTCTGGAAACACCATATATTTT. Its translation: CASSHDSSGNTIYF.

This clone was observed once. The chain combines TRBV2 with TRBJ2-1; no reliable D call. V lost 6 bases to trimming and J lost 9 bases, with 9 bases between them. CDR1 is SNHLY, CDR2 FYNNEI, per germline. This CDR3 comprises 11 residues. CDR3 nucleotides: TGTGCCAGCAGAACAGTGCGTGAGCAGTTCTTC. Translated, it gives CASRTVREQFF.

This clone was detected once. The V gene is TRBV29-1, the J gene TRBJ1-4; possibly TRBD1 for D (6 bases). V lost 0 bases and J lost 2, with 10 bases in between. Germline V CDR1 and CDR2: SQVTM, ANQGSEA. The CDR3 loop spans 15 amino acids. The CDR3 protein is CSVEELGATNEKLFF. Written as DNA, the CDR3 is TGCAGCGTTGAAGAACTGGGGGCGACTAATGAAAAACTGTTTTTT.

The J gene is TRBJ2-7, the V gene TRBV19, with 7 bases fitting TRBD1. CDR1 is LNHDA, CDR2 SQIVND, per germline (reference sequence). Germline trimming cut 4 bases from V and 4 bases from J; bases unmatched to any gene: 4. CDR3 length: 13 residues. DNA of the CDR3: TGTGCCAGTAGTAGACAGGGTAGTTACGAGCAGTACTTC. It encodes CASSRQGSYEQYF.

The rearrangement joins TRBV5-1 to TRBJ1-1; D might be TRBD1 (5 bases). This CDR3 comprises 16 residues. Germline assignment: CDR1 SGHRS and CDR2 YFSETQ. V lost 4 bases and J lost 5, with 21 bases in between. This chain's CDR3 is CASSPTQGALWTEAFF. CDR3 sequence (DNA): TGCGCCAGCAGCCCAACGCAAGGGGCCTTATGGACTGAAGCTTTCTTT.

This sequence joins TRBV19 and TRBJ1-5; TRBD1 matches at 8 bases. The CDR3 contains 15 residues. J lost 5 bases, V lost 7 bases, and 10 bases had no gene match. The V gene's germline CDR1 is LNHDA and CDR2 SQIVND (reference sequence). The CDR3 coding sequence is TGTGCCAGTACCAGTGGACAGGGCTTCGATCAGCCCCAGCATTTT. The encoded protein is CASTSGQGFDQPQHF. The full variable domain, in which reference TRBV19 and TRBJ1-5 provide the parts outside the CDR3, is DGGITQSPKYLFRKEGQNVTLSCEQNLNHDAMYWYRQDPGQGLRLIYYSQIVNDFQKGDIAEGYSVSREKKESFPLTVTSAQKNPTAFYLCASTSGQGFDQPQHFGDGTRLSIL.

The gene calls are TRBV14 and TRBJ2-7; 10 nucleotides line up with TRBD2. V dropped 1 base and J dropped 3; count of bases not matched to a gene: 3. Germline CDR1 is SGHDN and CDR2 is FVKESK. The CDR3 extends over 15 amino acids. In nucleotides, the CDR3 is TGTGCCAGCAGCCAAGCTACTAGCGGGAACTACGAGCAGTACTTC. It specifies CASSQATSGNYEQYF.

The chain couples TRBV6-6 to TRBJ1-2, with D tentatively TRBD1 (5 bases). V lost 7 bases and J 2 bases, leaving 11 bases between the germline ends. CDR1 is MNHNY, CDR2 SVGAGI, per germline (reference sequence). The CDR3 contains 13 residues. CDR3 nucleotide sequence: TGTGCCAGCAAATCGGGGGAGAACTATGGCTACACCTTC. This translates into CASKSGENYGYTF.

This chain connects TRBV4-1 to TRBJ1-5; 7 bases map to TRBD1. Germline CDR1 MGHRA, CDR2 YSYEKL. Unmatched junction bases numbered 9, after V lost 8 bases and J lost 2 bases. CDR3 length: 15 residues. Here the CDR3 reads CASASGGGGNQPQHF. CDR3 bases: TGCGCCAGCGCCTCGGGAGGGGGCGGCAATCAGCCCCAGCATTTT.

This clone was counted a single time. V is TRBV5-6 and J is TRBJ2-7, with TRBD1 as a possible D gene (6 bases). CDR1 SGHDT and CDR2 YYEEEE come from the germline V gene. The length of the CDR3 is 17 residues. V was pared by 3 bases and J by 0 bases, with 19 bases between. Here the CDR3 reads CASSYSLQGTDSYEQYF. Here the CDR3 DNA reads TGTGCCAGCAGCTACTCTCTACAGGGTACCGACTCCTACGAGCAGTACTTC. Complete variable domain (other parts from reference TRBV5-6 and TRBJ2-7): DAGVTQSPTHLIKTRGQQVTLRCSPKSGHDTVSWYQQALGQGPQFIFQYYEEEERQRGNFPDRFSGHQFPNYSSELNVNALLLGDSALYLCASSYSLQGTDSYEQYFGPGTRLTVT.

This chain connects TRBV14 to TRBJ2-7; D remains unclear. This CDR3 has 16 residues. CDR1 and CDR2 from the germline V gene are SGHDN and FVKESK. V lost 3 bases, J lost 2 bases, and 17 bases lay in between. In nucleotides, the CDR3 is TGTGCCAGCAGCCAGACTCCACACAAGTATCCCTACGAGCAGTACTTC. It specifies CASSQTPHKYPYEQYF.

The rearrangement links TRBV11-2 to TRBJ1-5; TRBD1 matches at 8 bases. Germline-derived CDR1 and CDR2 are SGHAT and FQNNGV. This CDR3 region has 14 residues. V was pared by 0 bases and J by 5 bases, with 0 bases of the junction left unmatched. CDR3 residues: CASSLDRGHQPQHF. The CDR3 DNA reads TGTGCCAGCAGCTTAGACAGGGGGCATCAGCCCCAGCATTTT.

The DNA of the CDR3 is TGTGCCAGCAGCCCTGGTAGAGAGCAGTTCTTC. Amino acids: CASSPGREQFF. The rearrangement uses TRBV6-6 and TRBJ2-1, with unresolved D. The CDR3 spans 11 residues. V gave up 6 bases and J gave up 10 bases, with 10 bases separating them. CDR1 and CDR2 (germline): MNHNY, SVGAGI (reference sequence).

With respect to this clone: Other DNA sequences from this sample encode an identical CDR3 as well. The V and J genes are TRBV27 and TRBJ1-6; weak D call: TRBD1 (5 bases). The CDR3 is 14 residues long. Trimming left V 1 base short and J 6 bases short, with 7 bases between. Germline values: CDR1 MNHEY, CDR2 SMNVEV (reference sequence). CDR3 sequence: CASSLWGVNSPLHF. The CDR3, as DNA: TGTGCCAGCAGTTTATGGGGCGTTAATTCACCCCTCCACTTT.

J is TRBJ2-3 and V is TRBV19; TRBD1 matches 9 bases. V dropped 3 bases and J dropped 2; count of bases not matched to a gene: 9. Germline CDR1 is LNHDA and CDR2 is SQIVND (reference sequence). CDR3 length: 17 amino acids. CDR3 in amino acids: CASSIVGTGRFTDTQYF. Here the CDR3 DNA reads TGTGCCAGTAGTATTGTAGGGACAGGGCGATTCACAGATACGCAGTATTTT.

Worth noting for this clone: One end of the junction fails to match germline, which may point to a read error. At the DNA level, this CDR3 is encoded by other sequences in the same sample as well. CDR3 protein: CASRLAGGSYNEQFF. In DNA, the CDR3 is TGTGCCAGCAGGTTAGCGGGAGGGTCCTACAATGAGCAGTTCTTC. The V and J genes are TRBV11-1 and TRBJ2-1; 11 bases are a match to TRBD2. In germline, CDR1 is SGHAT, CDR2 FQDESV (reference sequence). The CDR3 is made up of 15 amino acids.

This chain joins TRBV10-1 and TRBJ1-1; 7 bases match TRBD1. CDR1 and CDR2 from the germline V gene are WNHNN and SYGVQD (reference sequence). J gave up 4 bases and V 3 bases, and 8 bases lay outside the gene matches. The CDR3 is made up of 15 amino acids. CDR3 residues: CASSDMTGSSTEAFF. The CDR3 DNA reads TGCGCCAGCAGTGATATGACAGGGAGTAGCACTGAAGCTTTCTTT.

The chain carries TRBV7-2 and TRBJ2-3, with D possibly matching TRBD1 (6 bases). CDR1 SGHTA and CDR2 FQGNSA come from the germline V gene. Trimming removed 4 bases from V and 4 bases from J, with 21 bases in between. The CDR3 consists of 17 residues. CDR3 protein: CASSSPTLQGLADTQYF. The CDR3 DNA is TGTGCCAGCAGCTCCCCGACGCTACAGGGCCTGGCAGATACGCAGTATTTT. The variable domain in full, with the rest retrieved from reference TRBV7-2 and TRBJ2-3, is GAGVSQSPSNKVTEKGKDVELRCDPISGHTALYWYRQSLGQGLEFLIYFQGNSAPDKSGLPSDRFSAERTGGSVSTLTIQRTQQEDSAVYLCASSSPTLQGLADTQYFGPGTRLTVL.

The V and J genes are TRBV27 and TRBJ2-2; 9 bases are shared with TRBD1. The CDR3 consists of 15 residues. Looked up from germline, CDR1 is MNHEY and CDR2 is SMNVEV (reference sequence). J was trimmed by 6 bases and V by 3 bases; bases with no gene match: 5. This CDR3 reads CASSFGDRESGELFF. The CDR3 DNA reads TGTGCCAGCAGTTTTGGGGACAGGGAATCCGGGGAGCTGTTTTTT.

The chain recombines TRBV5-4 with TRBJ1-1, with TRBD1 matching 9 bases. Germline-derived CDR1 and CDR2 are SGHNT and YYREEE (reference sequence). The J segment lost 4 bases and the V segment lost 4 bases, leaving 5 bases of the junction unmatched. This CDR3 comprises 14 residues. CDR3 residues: CASSIQGASTEAFF. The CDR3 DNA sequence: TGTGCCAGCAGCATACAGGGGGCCAGCACTGAAGCTTTCTTT.

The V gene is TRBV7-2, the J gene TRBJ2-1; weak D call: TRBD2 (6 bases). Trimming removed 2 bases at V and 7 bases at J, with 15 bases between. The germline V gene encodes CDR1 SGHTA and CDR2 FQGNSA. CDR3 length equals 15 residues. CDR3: CASSLLPARGNEQFF. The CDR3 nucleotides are TGTGCCAGCAGCTTACTCCCCGCCCGGGGGAATGAGCAGTTCTTC.

The CDR3 DNA reads as TGTGCCTGGGGGATAGGGGGTGAGCAGTTCTTC. As protein: CAWGIGGEQFF. V is TRBV30 and J is TRBJ2-1; possibly TRBD1 for D (6 bases). CDR3 length: 11 residues. The germline CDR1 and CDR2 sequences are GTSNPN and SVGIG (reference sequence). The V and J ends lost 5 bases and 9 bases respectively, with 11 bases between them.

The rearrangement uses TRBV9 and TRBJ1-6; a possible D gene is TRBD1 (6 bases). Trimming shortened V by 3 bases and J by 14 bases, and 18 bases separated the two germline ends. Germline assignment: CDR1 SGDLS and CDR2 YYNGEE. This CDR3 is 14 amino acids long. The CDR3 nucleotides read TGTGCCAGCAGCGGGACGGACAGAGGGAGGGCCCTCCACTTT. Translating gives CASSGTDRGRALHF.